This T cell receptor beta chain was sequenced during a study of human T cells and chemical hapten exposure. TCRdb called the RACE reads again in MiXCR, with one record for every CDR3 protein. The top ten hold under 2% of the sample, which has around 57,000 distinct CDR3 sequences, roughly 11% seen once. Time point specified: patch test 1, 2 weeks after DPC sensitization. Regarding treatment: therapeutic diphenylcyclopropenone sensitization with weekly scalp DPC. Whole blood, unfractionated, served as the material for total RNA extraction. This CDR3 is built from 17 residues. Germline V gene lookup returns CDR1 SGHAT and CDR2 FQNNGV. V lost 0 bases, J lost 5 bases, and 20 bases lay in between.

The specimen was whole blood, collected in connection with sensitization to the hapten diphenylcyclopropenone (DPC). This TCR came from a woman aged 40 to 50 with alopecia areata. Some clones in this sample may be carry-over from other donors' samples. The chain uses TRBV11-2 and TRBJ2-7; weak D call: TRBD1 (6 bases). In DNA, the CDR3 is TGTGCCAGCAGCTTAGAGGGCCCGGCAGGGGCCTTGAACGAGCAGTACTTC. Protein sequence: CASSLEGPAGALNEQYF.